This entry lists 21 T cell receptor beta chains sequenced from one sample in a study of shared clonotypes between healthy human individuals. This table comes from immunoSEQ multiplex PCR, and its TCRdb copy is limited to in-frame clones, with some not included. The sample lists hundreds of thousands of clones; roughly 70% were seen once. Sequencing used memory CD4+ T cells sorted from blood. As to subset: CD45RA-negative fraction. The receptors here all came from a woman aged 25 to 45 in good health.

This clone was seen more than once but under ten times. The rearrangement links TRBV5-4 to TRBJ2-7; TRBD2 matches at 13 bases. Unmatched junction bases numbered 9, after V lost 3 bases and J lost 3 bases. The CDR3 contains 17 residues. Germline V lookup: CDR1 SGHNT, CDR2 YYREEE (reference sequence). The CDR3 region has the DNA TGTGCCAGCAGCTCGATGGGACTAGCGGGATGGGGCTACGAGCAGTACTTC. Residues: CASSSMGLAGWGYEQYF.

The chain combines TRBV28 with TRBJ2-1, with TRBD2 matching over 9 bases. Germline V lookup: CDR1 MDHEN, CDR2 SYDVKM. CDR3 length: 13 amino acids. V was pared by 11 bases and J by 6 bases, with 8 bases of the junction left unmatched. The DNA of the CDR3 is TGTGCCGGCCAAGCGGGAGGCCGCAATGAGCAGTTCTTC. Amino acid sequence: CAGQAGGRNEQFF.

The chain carries TRBV28 and TRBJ1-2; 8 bases agree with TRBD1. V shed 5 bases and J 1 base; nucleotides not matched to a gene: 3. There are 14 residues in the CDR3. Germline lookup yields CDR1 MDHEN and CDR2 SYDVKM. As DNA, the CDR3 is TGTGCCAGCAGTGTGGACAGGGATAACTATGGCTACACCTTC. Its translation: CASSVDRDNYGYTF.

V is TRBV14 and J is TRBJ2-2, with a possible D match to TRBD2 (6 bases). The V gene's germline CDR1 is SGHDN and CDR2 FVKESK. The CDR3 runs 15 residues. Trimming removed 4 bases from V and 1 base from J, with 10 bases in between. DNA of the CDR3: TGTGCCAGCAGCCTATACGGGAGGAACACCGGGGAGCTGTTTTTT. This sequence encodes CASSLYGRNTGELFF. The whole variable domain, filled in from reference TRBV14 and TRBJ2-2, reads EAGVTQFPSHSVIEKGQTVTLRCDPISGHDNLYWYRRVMGKEIKFLLHFVKESKQDESGMPNNRFLAERTGGTYSTLKVQPAELEDSGVYFCASSLYGRNTGELFFGEGSRLTVL.

The genes are TRBV28 and TRBJ2-2; 7 bases agree with TRBD2. The germline CDR1 and CDR2 sequences are MDHEN and SYDVKM. The CDR3 consists of 15 residues. V trimming: 1 base; J trimming: 9 bases; junction bases outside the gene matches: 8. The CDR3 sequence is CASSLSSGVGRELFF. The DNA for the CDR3 is TGTGCCAGCAGTTTATCTAGCGGAGTTGGGAGGGAGCTGTTTTTT.

V usage is TRBV11-3 and J usage is TRBJ2-1; TRBD1 matches 11 bases. The CDR3 has 17 residues. The junction had 10 bases not matched to a gene; V was cut back by 5 bases and J by 4 bases. Germline values: CDR1 SGHNT, CDR2 YENEEA. Here the CDR3 DNA reads TGTGCCAGCAGCACAGAGTCCGGGACAGGGGGATACAATGAGCAGTTCTTC. It is translated as CASSTESGTGGYNEQFF. The complete variable domain, with remaining parts taken from reference TRBV11-3 and TRBJ2-1, reads EAGVVQSPRYKIIEKKQPVAFWCNPISGHNTLYWYLQNLGQGPELLIRYENEEAVDDSQLPKDRFSAERLKGVDSTLKIQPAELGDSAVYLCASSTESGTGGYNEQFFGPGTRLTVL.

The chain employs TRBV6-5 and TRBJ2-1, with 9 bases fitting TRBD1. There are 15 residues in the CDR3. From germline, CDR1 is MNHEY and CDR2 SVGAGI. J gave up 1 base and V 2 bases, and 0 bases lay outside the gene matches. For the CDR3, the DNA is TGTGCCAGCAGTTACGGACAGGGGTCCTACAATGAGCAGTTCTTC. It yields the protein CASSYGQGSYNEQFF.

Remarks on this clone: A much larger clone differs from this one at a single base, so this may be a read error. The gene calls are TRBV2 and TRBJ2-1; D is undetermined. The CDR3 runs 10 residues. V was pared by 6 bases and J by 4 bases, with 1 base between. Per the germline V gene, CDR1 is SNHLY and CDR2 is FYNNEI. The CDR3 loop is CASRYNEQFF. The CDR3 nucleotides read TGTGCCAGCAGGTACAATGAGCAGTTCTTC.

This chain connects TRBV11-2 to TRBJ2-5; D is perhaps TRBD2 (6 bases). The J call may be mistaken, given a closer DNA end match to TRBJ2-7. CDR3 length: 16 residues. Per germline, CDR1 SGHAT and CDR2 FQNNGV. CDR3 nucleotide sequence: TGTGCCAGCAGCTCATTCCGGGAGAGGGGTACCTACGAGCAGTACTTC. The encoded protein is CASSSFRERGTYEQYF.

V gene TRBV7-9 combines with J gene TRBJ2-5; TRBD2 aligns across 14 bases. V dropped 8 bases and J dropped 5; count of bases not matched to a gene: 10. The CDR3 has 16 residues. Germline V lookup: CDR1 SEHNR, CDR2 FQNEAQ (reference sequence). The CDR3 loop is CASDGTSGSGVETQYF. The CDR3 nucleotides are TGTGCCAGCGATGGGACTAGCGGGAGTGGCGTCGAGACCCAGTACTTC.

The V and J genes are TRBV19 and TRBJ2-7, with D unclear. The germline V gene encodes CDR1 LNHDA and CDR2 SQIVND (reference sequence). This CDR3 contains 12 residues. V shed 3 bases and J shed 0 bases, with 3 bases lying between them. The CDR3 DNA reads as TGTGCCAGTAGTATCAACTCCTACGAGCAGTACTTC. It encodes CASSINSYEQYF.

This chain uses TRBV30 with TRBJ2-6, with D unresolved. Deletions cut 2 bases from V and 2 bases from J, with 10 bases between. CDR3 length: 15 amino acids. From germline, CDR1 is GTSNPN and CDR2 SVGIG (reference sequence). The CDR3 bases are TGTGCCTGGAGTCTGAGGATGGCTGGGGCCAACGTCCTGACTTTC. This encodes CAWSLRMAGANVLTF.

This clone came up a few times. The J gene is TRBJ2-7, the V gene TRBV27; a possible D gene is TRBD1 (5 bases). Germline V lookup: CDR1 MNHEY, CDR2 SMNVEV (reference sequence). The V gene lost 4 bases and the J gene lost 6 bases, with 13 bases spanning the gap. The CDR3 consists of 13 residues. CDR3 DNA sequence: TGTGCCAGCAGTTCCGCCACAGGCCTCGAGCAGTACTTC. Its translation: CASSSATGLEQYF.

In its sample, this clone was seen many times. The chain has TRBV9 and TRBJ1-3; D is undetermined. V was cut by 2 bases and J by 4 bases, with 13 bases left in between. This CDR3 spans 15 amino acids. Germline lookup yields CDR1 SGDLS and CDR2 YYNGEE. The CDR3 DNA is TGTGCCAGCAGCGTGGGGAATCCCCGAGGAAACACCATATATTTT. The encoded protein is CASSVGNPRGNTIYF.

The chain is built from TRBV5-1 and TRBJ2-7; TRBD1 agrees at 9 bases. V trimming: 7 bases; J trimming: 1 base; junction bases outside the gene matches: 6. The CDR3 spans 14 residues. Germline V gives CDR1 SGHRS, CDR2 YFSETQ. CDR3 region: CASLGQGPSYEQYF. Written as DNA, the CDR3 is TGCGCCAGCTTGGGACAGGGTCCTTCCTACGAGCAGTACTTC.

DNA of the CDR3: TGTGCCAGCAGCTTGGCTAGTCAGGCTGAGCAGTTCTTC. Translated, it gives CASSLASQAEQFF. V gene TRBV5-4 combines with J gene TRBJ2-1, with no clear D. The germline V and J ends were trimmed by 0 bases and 9 bases, with 10 bases remaining between them. Germline V CDR1 and CDR2: SGHNT, YYREEE (reference sequence). The CDR3 extends over 13 amino acids.

The chain joins TRBV28 to TRBJ2-4; weak D call: TRBD2 (6 bases). Between the trimmed V and J ends, which lost 3 bases and 0 bases, there was a span of 18 bases. The germline V gene has CDR1 MDHEN and CDR2 SYDVKM. This CDR3 spans 18 amino acids. Here the CDR3 DNA reads TGTGCCAGCAGTTTCTGGGGGGAAACCCCTATAGCCAAAAACATTCAGTACTTC. Its protein product is CASSFWGETPIAKNIQYF.

The chain employs TRBV29-1 and TRBJ2-6; TRBD1 matches at 7 bases. The V segment lost 5 bases and the J segment 2 bases; nucleotides outside the gene matches: 3. This CDR3 has 14 amino acids. Per germline, CDR1 SQVTM and CDR2 ANQGSEA. This CDR3 reads CSVRQGAGANVLTF. In nucleotides, the CDR3 is TGCAGCGTTCGTCAGGGGGCTGGGGCCAACGTCCTGACTTTC.

This chain joins TRBV10-1 and TRBJ2-5; 13 bases align to TRBD2. This CDR3 comprises 17 residues. V lost 0 bases and J lost 3; bases outside the gene matches: 4. In germline, CDR1 is WNHNN, CDR2 SYGVQD (reference sequence). CDR3 nucleotides: TGCGCCAGCAGTGAGTCGACTAGCGGGAGGAGAGAAGAGACCCAGTACTTC. It encodes CASSESTSGRREETQYF.

The chain joins TRBV4-1 to TRBJ2-5; 8 nucleotides align to TRBD2. The CDR3 sequence is 16 residues long. CDR1 is MGHRA, CDR2 YSYEKL, per germline. The J segment lost 4 bases and the V segment lost 5 bases, leaving 12 bases of the junction unmatched. DNA of the CDR3: TGCGCCAGCAGCGCGGCTGGAGCGGGAGCCAGAGAGACCCAGTACTTC. Residues: CASSAAGAGARETQYF.

The chain is built from TRBV18 and TRBJ2-1; D is ambiguous. Looked up from germline, CDR1 is KGHSH and CDR2 is LQKENI. There are 14 residues in the CDR3. Trimming took off 6 bases at V and 0 bases at J, with 9 bases between the two ends. The CDR3 is CASSPSHSYNEQFF. CDR3 in DNA: TGTGCCAGCTCCCCGAGTCACTCCTACAATGAGCAGTTCTTC.